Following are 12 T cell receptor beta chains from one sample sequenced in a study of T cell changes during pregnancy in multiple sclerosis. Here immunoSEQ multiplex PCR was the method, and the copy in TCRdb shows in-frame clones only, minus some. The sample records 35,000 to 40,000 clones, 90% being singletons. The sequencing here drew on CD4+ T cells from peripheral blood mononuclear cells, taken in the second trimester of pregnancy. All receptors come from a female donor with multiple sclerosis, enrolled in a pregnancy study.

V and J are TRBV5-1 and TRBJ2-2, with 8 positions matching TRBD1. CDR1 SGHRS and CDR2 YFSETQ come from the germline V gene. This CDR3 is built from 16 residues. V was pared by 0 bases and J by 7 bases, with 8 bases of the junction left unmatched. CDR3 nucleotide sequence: TGCGCCAGCAGCTTGGTATCGGACAGGGCTAACGGGGAGCTGTTTTTT. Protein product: CASSLVSDRANGELFF. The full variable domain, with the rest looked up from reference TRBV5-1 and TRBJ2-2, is KAGVTQTPRYLIKTRGQQVTLSCSPISGHRSVSWYQQTPGQGLQFLFEYFSETQRNKGNFPGRFSGRQFSNSRSEMNVSTLELGDSALYLCASSLVSDRANGELFFGEGSRLTVL.

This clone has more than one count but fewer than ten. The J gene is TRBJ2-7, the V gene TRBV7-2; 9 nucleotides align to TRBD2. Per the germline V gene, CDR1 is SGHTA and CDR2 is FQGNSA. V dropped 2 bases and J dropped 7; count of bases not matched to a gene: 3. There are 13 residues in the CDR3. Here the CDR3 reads CASSLPGLAEQYF. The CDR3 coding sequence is TGTGCCAGCAGCTTACCCGGACTAGCGGAGCAGTACTTC.

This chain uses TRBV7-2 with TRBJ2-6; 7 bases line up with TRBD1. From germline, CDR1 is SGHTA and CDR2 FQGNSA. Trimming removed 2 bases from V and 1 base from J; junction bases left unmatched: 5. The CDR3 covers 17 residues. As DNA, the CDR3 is TGTGCCAGCAGCTTAAGGGGGCGAACTTCTGGGGCCAACGTCCTGACTTTC. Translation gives CASSLRGRTSGANVLTF. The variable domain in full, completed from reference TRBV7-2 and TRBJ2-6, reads GAGVSQSPSNKVTEKGKDVELRCDPISGHTALYWYRQSLGQGLEFLIYFQGNSAPDKSGLPSDRFSAERTGGSVSTLTIQRTQQEDSAVYLCASSLRGRTSGANVLTFGAGSRLTVL.

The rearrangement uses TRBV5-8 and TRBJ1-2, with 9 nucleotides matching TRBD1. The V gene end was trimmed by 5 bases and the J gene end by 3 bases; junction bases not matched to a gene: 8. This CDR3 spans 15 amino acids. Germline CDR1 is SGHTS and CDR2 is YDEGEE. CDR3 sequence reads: CASSVPTGGDYGYTF. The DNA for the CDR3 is TGTGCCAGCAGTGTCCCGACAGGGGGGGACTATGGCTACACCTTC.

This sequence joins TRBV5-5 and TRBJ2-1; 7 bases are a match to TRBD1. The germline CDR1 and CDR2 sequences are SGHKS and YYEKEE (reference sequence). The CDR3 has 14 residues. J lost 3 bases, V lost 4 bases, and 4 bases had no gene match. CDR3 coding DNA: TGTGCCAGCAGCATCGACAGGGTCTACAATGAGCAGTTCTTC. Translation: CASSIDRVYNEQFF.

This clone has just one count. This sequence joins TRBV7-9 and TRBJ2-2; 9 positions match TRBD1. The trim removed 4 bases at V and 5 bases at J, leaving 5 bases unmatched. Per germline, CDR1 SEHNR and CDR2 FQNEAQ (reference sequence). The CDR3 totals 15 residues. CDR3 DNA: TGTGCCAGCAGCTGGAGGACAGGGGCGACCGGGGAGCTGTTTTTT. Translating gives CASSWRTGATGELFF. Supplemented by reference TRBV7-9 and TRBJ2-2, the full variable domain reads DTGVSQNPRHKITKRGQNVTFRCDPISEHNRLYWYRQTLGQGPEFLTYFQNEAQLEKSRLLSDRFSAERPKGSFSTLEIQRTEQGDSAMYLCASSWRTGATGELFFGEGSRLTVL.

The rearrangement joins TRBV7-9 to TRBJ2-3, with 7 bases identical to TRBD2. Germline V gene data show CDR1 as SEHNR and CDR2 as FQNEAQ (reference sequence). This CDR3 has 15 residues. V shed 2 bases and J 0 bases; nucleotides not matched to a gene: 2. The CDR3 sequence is CASSLNSGSTDTQYF. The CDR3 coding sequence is TGTGCCAGCAGCTTAAATAGCGGGAGCACAGATACGCAGTATTTT.

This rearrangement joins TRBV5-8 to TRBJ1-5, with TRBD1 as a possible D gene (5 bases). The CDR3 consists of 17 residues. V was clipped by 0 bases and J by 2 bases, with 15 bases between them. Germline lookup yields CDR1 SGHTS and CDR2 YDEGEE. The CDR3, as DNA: TGTGCCAGCAGCTTGGCCGGGGGAACTGGTGGCAATCAGCCCCAGCATTTT. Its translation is CASSLAGGTGGNQPQHF.

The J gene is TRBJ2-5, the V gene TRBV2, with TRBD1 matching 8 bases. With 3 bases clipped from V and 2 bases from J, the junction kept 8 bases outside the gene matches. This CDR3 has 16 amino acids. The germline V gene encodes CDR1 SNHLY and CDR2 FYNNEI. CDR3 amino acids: CASSDFGTGPQETQYF. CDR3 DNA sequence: TGTGCCAGCAGTGATTTCGGGACAGGTCCTCAAGAGACCCAGTACTTC.

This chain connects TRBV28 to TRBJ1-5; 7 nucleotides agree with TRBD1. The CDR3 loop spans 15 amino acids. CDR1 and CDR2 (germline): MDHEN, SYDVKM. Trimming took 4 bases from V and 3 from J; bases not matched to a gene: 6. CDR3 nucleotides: TGTGCCAGCAGTTCCCGAGACAGGGACAATCAGCCCCAGCATTTT. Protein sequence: CASSSRDRDNQPQHF.

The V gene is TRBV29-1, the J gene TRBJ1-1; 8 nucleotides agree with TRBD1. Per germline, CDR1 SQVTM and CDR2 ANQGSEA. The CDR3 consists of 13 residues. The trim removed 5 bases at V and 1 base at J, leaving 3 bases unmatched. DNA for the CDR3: TGCAGCGTTCAGGACAGGGCGAACACTGAAGCTTTCTTT. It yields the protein CSVQDRANTEAFF.

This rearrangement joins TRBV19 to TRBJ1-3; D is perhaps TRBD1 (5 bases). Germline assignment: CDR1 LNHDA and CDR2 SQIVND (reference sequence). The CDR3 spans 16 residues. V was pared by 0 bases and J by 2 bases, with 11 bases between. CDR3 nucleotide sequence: TGTGCCAGTAGTATAGATCTGACAGCAGCTGGAAACACCATATATTTT. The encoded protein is CASSIDLTAAGNTIYF.